This T cell receptor (beta chain) was recorded in a study of cytomegalovirus exposure and HLA in healthy donors. Study-level points and caveats: Relative to equally common others, HLA-associated TCR beta chains showed greater clonal expansion in a later analysis. There were some V segments, including TRBV6-2 and TRBV6-3, excluded as indistinguishable. A previous analysis found most TCR beta V segments productive roughly 87% or roughly 30% of the time.

As to this clone: As yet, its antigen is unknown.

CDR1 and CDR2 (germline): MNHNS, SASEGT. The CDR3 is 13 amino acids. Trimming shortened V by 4 bases and J by 2 bases, and 9 bases separated the two germline ends. With 60 Vbeta and 13 Jbeta primers, the PCR was carried out. The data were produced by immunoSEQ multiplex PCR, yet TCRdb's version contains in-frame clones alone and is incomplete. The sample shows about 41,000 clones, over 70% of them seen only once. Sequenced input: PBMCs. The clonotype comes from a man in his fifties or sixties in good health and CMV-seronegative. The chain combines TRBV6-1 with TRBJ2-7; D gene unclear. The CDR3 sequence: CASSVGATYEQYF. CDR3 DNA: TGTGCCAGCAGTGTTGGAGCGACCTACGAGCAGTACTTC.